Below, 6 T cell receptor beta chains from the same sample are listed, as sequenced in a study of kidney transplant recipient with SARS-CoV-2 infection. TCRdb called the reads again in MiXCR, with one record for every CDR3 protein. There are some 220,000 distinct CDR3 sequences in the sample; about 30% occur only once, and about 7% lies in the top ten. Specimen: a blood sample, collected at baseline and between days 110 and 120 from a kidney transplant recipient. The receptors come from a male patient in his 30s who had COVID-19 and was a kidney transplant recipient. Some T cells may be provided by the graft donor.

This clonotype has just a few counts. The CDR3 DNA sequence: TGTGCCAGCAGCTTACTGGGTTCGAACACTGAAGCTTTCTTT. This gives the protein CASSLLGSNTEAFF. The rearrangement joins TRBV11-2 to TRBJ1-1; D is ambiguous. The CDR3 is made up of 14 amino acids. Trimming removed 2 bases from V and 1 base from J, with 8 bases in between. Per the germline V gene, CDR1 is SGHAT and CDR2 is FQNNGV.

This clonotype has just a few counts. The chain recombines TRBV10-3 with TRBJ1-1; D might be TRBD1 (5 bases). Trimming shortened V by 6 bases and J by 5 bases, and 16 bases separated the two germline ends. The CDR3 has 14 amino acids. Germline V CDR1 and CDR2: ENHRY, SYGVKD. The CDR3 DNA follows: TGTGCCATCAGGGGGAGGGGTGGAGGGACTGAAGCTTTCTTT. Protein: CAIRGRGGGTEAFF.

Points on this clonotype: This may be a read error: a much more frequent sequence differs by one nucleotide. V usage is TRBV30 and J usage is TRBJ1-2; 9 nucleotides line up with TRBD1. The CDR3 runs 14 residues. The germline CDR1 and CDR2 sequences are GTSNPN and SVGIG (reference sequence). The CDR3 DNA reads TGTGCCTGGACCCCAGACAGGGGGGATTATGGCTGCACCTTC. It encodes CAWTPDRGDYGCTF.

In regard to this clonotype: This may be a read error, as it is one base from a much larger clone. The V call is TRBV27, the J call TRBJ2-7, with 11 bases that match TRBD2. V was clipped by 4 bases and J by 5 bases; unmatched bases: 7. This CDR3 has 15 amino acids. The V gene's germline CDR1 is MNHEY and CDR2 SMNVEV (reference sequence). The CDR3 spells CASSSLAGGVHEQYF. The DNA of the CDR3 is TGTGCCAGCAGTTCGCTAGCGGGAGGAGTCCACGAGCAGTACTTC.

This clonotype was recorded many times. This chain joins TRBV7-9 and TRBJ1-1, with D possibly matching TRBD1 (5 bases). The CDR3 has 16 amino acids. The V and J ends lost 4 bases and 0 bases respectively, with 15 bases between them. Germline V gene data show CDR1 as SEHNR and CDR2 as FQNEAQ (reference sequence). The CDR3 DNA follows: TGTGCCAGCAGCTCGTCGGATAACAGGCTGAACACTGAAGCTTTCTTT. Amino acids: CASSSSDNRLNTEAFF.

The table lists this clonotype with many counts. CDR3 residues: CAWGSGTVANQPQHF. The DNA of the CDR3 is TGTGCCTGGGGGTCCGGGACCGTGGCAAATCAGCCCCAGCATTTT. The gene calls are TRBV30 and TRBJ1-5; D perhaps matches TRBD1 (5 bases). The CDR3 loop spans 15 amino acids. Germline CDR1 and CDR2: GTSNPN and SVGIG (reference sequence). Trimming stripped 5 bases from V and 4 bases from J, with 18 bases between.